The TCR beta chain described here comes from a study of tumor-infiltrating lymphocytes in primary liver carcinoma. Study summary: The patients comprised men and women between the ages of 30 and 69 years.

The CDR3 is 15 residues long. Trimming stripped 5 bases from V and 0 bases from J, with 11 bases between. With a constant-region primer, TCR beta cDNA was made from 450 to 650 ng of total RNA. Generation of the TCR beta libraries relied on three nested multiplex PCR rounds using slightly modified ARM-PCR. It was with TRBV1-TRBV30 forward primers and a C-beta reverse primer that the first two PCR rounds were run, at around 11 cycles each. MiXCR was run by TCRdb on the multiplex PCR reads, yielding one entry per CDR3 protein. The table includes 300,000 to 350,000 distinct CDR3 sequences, 65% detected once. This clonotype came up many times. What it recognizes is unknown. Study observations and caveats: Against blood, tumors held a significantly higher top-250-clone fraction (p = 0.039).

In addition to blood RNA drawn from unsorted whole blood, germline DNA was extracted. The clonotype originates from a man in his forties or fifties with primary liver carcinoma and hepatitis B virus infection. The sample consisted of peripheral blood. V gene TRBV12-3 or TRBV12-4 combines with J gene TRBJ1-5; the D is unclear. CDR3 nucleotides: TGTGCCAGCAGTCCGACCAGAAATAGCAATCAGCCCCAGCATTTT. This codes for CASSPTRNSNQPQHF.